This T cell receptor (beta chain) appears in the sequencing data of a study of T cell responses to AZD1222 COVID-19 vaccine. Sequencing was performed with immunoSEQ multiplex PCR; in TCRdb, only in-frame clones are kept and a portion is missing. The sample has roughly 150,000 clones, around nine tenths seen once. The germline CDR1 and CDR2 sequences are SQVTM and ANQGSEA. The CDR3 is 11 residues long. Trimming removed 5 bases from V and 2 bases from J, with 7 bases in between. The chain is built from TRBV29-1 and TRBJ2-7; D not resolved. This TCR derives from an adult in good health. Specimen: peripheral blood, collected on day 0 of AZD1222 vaccination. CDR3 sequence: CSVRTPYEQYF. CDR3 bases: TGCAGCGTTCGGACCCCCTACGAGCAGTACTTC.